This TCR beta chain was identified during a study of T-cell memory formation after mild COVID-19. CDR1 and CDR2 (germline): SNHLY, FYNNEI. Trimming removed 7 bases from V and 1 base from J, with 23 bases in between. The CDR3 covers 17 residues. This clonotype came up a few times. Constant-segment primers and 5'RACE yielded cDNA libraries for TCR alpha and TCR beta, each carrying sample barcodes and UMIs. In TCRdb, the 5' RACE reads were re-called with MiXCR into one record per CDR3 protein. Of 130,000 to 150,000 distinct CDR3 sequences listed, roughly 19% are singletons. The clonotype was recovered from an adult woman who had mild COVID-19 (a few samples of this study predate the infection). Cell type and time point are not known. Input material: PBMCs or a T cell subset sorted from them (not recorded which). The gene calls are TRBV2 and TRBJ2-7, with a weak D call TRBD1 (6 bases). The CDR3: CASKGQTGGKRSYEQYF. The CDR3 DNA reads as TGTGCCAGCAAGGGGCAGACAGGCGGTAAAAGGTCCTACGAGCAGTACTTC.